This T cell receptor beta chain was sequenced during a study of low-dose radiotherapy and immunotherapy resistance in tumors. Study in general: For Cohort 1, fractions of 0.5 Gy were given every 2 weeks, reaching 6.5 Gy overall.

Alpha- and beta-chain coverage of first-strand cDNA came from TRAV- and TRBV-specific primers. The PCR that amplified TCRs ran for approximately 18 cycles, relying on a constant-region primer and a V-primer adapter. The mRNA which had been isolated was amplified by in vitro transcription. TCRdb re-analysed the reads in MiXCR, keeping a single row per CDR3 protein. The table has 100,000 or so distinct CDR3 sequences, more than 8% seen once. Time point in this sample: before trial treatment. Low-dose radiotherapy, low-dose cyclophosphamide, aspirin, ipilimumab and nivolumab were all given to the donors. The sample holds many counts of this clonotype. The CDR3 covers 14 residues. V shed 4 bases and J 3 bases; nucleotides not matched to a gene: 6. Germline assignment: CDR1 MDHEN and CDR2 SYDVKM.

The source was PBMCs, collected before treatment. The rearrangement links TRBV28 to TRBJ2-7, with 7 nucleotides matching TRBD1. The receptor comes from a male donor with prostate cancer. DNA for the CDR3: TGTGCCAGCAGTTCACAGGGGTTCTTCTACGAGCAGTACTTC. Translation gives CASSSQGFFYEQYF.